Sequencing of this TCR beta chain was carried out in a study of cytomegalovirus exposure and HLA in healthy donors. Whole-study results and caveats: Evidence from a later analysis indicated that most CMV-associated TCR beta chains looked HLA-restricted.

Concerning this clone: Its matching antigen is unknown.

Germline trimming cut 8 bases from V and 6 bases from J; bases unmatched to any gene: 12. The CDR3 consists of 15 residues. CDR1 is SEHNR, CDR2 FQNEAQ, per germline (reference sequence). Primers included in the PCR were 60 Vbeta and 13 Jbeta primers. TCRdb's table, derived via immunoSEQ multiplex PCR, lists solely in-frame clones and lacks some. The top ten clones hold more than 4% of a sample with over 100,000 clones, under 85% of them seen once. What was sequenced was PBMCs. This sequence originates from a male donor in good health and CMV-seropositive. The V gene is TRBV7-9, the J gene TRBJ2-2; TRBD1 matches 7 bases. Here the CDR3 DNA reads TGTGCCAGCTGTCCCCCTACAGGGGCCCCCGGGGAGCTGTTTTTT. This translates into CASCPPTGAPGELFF.